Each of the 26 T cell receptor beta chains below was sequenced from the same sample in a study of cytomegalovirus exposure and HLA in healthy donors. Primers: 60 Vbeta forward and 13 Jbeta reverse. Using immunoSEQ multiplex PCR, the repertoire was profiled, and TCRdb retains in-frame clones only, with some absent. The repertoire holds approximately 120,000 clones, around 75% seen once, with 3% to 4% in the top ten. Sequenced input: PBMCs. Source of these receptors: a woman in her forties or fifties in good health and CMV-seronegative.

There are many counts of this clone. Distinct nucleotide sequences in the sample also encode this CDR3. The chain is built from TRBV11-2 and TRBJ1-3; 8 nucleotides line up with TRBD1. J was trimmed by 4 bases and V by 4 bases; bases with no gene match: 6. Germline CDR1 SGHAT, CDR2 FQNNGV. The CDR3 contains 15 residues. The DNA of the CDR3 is TGTGCCAGCAGCTCTCTCCGGGACAGGGGAAACACCATATATTTT. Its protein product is CASSSLRDRGNTIYF.

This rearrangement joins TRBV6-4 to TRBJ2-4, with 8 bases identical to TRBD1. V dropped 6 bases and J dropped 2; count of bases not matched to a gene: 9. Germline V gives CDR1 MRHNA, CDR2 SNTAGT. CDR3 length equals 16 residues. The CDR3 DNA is TGTGCCAGCAGAAGCGGACAGGGAGTATCCAAAAACATTCAGTACTTC. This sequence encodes CASRSGQGVSKNIQYF.

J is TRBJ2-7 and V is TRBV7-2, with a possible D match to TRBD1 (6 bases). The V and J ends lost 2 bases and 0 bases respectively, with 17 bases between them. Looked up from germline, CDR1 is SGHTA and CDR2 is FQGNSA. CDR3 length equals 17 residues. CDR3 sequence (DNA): TGTGCCAGCAGCTTACCGCTTGGCAGGGGAAGCTCCTACGAGCAGTACTTC. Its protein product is CASSLPLGRGSSYEQYF. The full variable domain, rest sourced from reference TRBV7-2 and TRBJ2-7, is GAGVSQSPSNKVTEKGKDVELRCDPISGHTALYWYRQSLGQGLEFLIYFQGNSAPDKSGLPSDRFSAERTGGSVSTLTIQRTQQEDSAVYLCASSLPLGRGSSYEQYFGPGTRLTVT.

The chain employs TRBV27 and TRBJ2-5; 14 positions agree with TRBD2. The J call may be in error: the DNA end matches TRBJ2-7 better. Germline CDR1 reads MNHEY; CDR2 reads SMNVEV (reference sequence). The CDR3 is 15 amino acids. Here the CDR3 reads CASSFGTSGGYEQYF. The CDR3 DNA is TGTGCCAGCAGTTTTGGGACTAGCGGGGGCTACGAGCAGTACTTC.

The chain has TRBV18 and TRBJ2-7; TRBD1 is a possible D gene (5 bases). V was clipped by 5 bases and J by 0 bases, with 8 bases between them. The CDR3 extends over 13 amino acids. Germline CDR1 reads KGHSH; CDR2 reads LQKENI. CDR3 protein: CASSADTSYEQYF. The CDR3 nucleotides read TGTGCCAGCTCAGCGGACACCTCCTACGAGCAGTACTTC. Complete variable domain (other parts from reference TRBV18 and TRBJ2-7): NAGVMQNPRHLVRRRGQEARLRCSPMKGHSHVYWYRQLPEEGLKFMVYLQKENIIDESGMPKERFSAEFPKEGPSILRIQQVVRGDSAAYFCASSADTSYEQYFGPGTRLTVT.

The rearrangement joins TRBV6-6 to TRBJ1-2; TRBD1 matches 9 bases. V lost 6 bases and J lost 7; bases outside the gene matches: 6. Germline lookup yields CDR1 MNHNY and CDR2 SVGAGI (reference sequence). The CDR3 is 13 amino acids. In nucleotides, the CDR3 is TGTGCCAGCAGAATGGACAGGGGTCTTGGCTACACCTTC. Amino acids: CASRMDRGLGYTF.

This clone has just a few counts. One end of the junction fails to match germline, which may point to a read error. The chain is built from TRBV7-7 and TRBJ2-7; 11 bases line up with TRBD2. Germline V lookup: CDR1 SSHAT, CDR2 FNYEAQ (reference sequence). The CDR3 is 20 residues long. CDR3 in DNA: TGTGCTAGCAGCTTAGCCCCGGGGGGGGCTAGCGGGAGGCTCTCCTACGAGCAGTACTTC. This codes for CASSLAPGGASGRLSYEQYF. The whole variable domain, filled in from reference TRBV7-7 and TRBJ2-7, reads GAGVSQSPRYKVTKRGQDVTLRCDPISSHATLYWYQQALGQGPEFLTYFNYEAQPDKSGLPSDRFSAERPEGSISTLTIQRTEQRDSAMYRCASSLAPGGASGRLSYEQYFGPGTRLTVT.

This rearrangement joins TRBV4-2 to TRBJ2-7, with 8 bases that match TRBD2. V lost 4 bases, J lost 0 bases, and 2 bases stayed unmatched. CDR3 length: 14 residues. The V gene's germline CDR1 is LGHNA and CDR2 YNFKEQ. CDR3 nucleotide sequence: TGTGCCAGCAGCCCGAGCGGGAGCTCCTACGAGCAGTACTTC. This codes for CASSPSGSSYEQYF.

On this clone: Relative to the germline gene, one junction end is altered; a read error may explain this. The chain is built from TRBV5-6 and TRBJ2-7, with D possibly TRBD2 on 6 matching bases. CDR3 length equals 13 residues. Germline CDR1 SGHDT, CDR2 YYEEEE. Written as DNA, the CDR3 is TGTGCCGGCAGCCAGACTAGCTCCTACGAGCAGTACTTC. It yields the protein CAGSQTSSYEQYF.

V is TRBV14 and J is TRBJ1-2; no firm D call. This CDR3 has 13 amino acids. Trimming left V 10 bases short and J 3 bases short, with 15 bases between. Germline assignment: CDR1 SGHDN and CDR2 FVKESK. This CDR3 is CATSLGVYYGYTF. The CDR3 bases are TGTGCCACCTCTCTCGGTGTTTACTATGGCTACACCTTC.

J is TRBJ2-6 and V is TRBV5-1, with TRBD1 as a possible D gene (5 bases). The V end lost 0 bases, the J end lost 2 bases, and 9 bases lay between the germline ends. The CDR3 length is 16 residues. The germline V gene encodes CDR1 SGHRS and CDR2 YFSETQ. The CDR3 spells CASSLEQGTGANVLTF. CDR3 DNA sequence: TGCGCCAGCAGCTTGGAGCAGGGTACTGGGGCCAACGTCCTGACTTTC.

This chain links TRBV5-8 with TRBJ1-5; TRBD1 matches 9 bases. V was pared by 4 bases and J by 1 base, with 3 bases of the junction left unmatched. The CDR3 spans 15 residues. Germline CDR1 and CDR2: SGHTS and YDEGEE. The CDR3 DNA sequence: TGTGCCAGCAGCAGAGGACAGGGGAGCAATCAGCCCCAGCATTTT. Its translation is CASSRGQGSNQPQHF.

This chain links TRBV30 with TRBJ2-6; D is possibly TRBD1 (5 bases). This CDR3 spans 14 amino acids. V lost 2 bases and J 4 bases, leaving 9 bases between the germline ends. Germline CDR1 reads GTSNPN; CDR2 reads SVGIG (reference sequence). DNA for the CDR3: TGTGCCTGGAGTAGGGGTAGCGGGGCCAACGTCCTGACTTTC. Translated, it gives CAWSRGSGANVLTF.

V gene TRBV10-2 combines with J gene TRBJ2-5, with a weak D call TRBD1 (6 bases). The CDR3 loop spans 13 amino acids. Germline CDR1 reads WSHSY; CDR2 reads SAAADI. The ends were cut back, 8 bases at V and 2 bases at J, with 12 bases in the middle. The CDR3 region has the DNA TGCGCCAGCGGTGGACAGACACAAGAGACCCAGTACTTC. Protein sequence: CASGGQTQETQYF.

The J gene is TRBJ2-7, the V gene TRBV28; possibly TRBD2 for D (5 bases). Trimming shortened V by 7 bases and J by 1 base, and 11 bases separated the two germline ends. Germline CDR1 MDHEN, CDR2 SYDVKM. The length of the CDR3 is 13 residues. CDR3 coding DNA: TGTGCCAGCACTAAGGACTTTTCCTACGAGCAGTACTTC. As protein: CASTKDFSYEQYF.

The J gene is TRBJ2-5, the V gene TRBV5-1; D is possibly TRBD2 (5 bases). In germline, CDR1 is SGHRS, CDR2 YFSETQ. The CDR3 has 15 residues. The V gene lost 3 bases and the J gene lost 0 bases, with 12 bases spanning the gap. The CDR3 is CASSSSPGNQETQYF. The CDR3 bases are TGCGCCAGCAGCTCAAGCCCGGGAAACCAAGAGACCCAGTACTTC.

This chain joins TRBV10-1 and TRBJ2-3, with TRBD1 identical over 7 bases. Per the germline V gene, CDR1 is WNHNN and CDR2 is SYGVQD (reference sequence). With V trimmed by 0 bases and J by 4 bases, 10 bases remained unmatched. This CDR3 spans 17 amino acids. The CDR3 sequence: CASSESPEGGHADTQYF. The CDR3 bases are TGCGCCAGCAGTGAGTCTCCGGAAGGGGGCCATGCAGATACGCAGTATTTT.

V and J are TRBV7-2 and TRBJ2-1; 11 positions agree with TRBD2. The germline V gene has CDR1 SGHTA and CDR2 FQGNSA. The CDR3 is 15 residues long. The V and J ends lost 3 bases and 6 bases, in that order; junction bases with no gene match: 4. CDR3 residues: CASSFDSGRANEQFF. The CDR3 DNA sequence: TGTGCCAGCAGCTTCGATAGCGGGAGGGCCAATGAGCAGTTCTTC.

This CDR3 is CASSLGQGDYGYTF. CDR3 sequence (DNA): TGTGCCAGCAGCTTAGGACAGGGTGACTATGGCTACACCTTC. The chain employs TRBV11-2 and TRBJ1-2; 7 bases agree with TRBD1. This CDR3 spans 14 amino acids. Germline V gene data show CDR1 as SGHAT and CDR2 as FQNNGV. V lost 1 base to trimming and J lost 3 bases; unmatched junction nucleotides: 2.

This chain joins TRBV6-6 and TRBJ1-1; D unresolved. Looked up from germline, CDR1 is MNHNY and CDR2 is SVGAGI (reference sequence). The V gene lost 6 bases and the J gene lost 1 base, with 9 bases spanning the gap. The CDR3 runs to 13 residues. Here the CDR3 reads CASRITRNTEAFF. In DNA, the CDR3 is TGTGCCAGCAGGATTACACGGAACACTGAAGCTTTCTTT.

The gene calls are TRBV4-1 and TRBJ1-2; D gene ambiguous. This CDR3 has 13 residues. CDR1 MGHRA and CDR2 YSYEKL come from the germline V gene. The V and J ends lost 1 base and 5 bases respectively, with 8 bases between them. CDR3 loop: CASSQGLLYGYTF. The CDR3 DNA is TGCGCCAGCAGCCAAGGTCTTTTGTATGGCTACACCTTC.

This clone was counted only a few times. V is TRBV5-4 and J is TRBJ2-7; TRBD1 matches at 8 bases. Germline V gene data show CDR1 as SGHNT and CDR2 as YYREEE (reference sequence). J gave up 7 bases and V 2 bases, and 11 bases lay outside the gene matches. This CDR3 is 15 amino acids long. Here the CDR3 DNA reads TGTGCCAGCAGCTTAGGACAGGGCGCCGCTGGGGAGCAGTACTTC. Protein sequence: CASSLGQGAAGEQYF.

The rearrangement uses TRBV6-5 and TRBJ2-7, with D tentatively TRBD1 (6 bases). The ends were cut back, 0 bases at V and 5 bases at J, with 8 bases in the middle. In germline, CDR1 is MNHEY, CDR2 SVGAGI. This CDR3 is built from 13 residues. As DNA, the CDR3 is TGTGCCAGCAGTTACTCTGCAGGGGACGAGCAGTACTTC. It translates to CASSYSAGDEQYF.

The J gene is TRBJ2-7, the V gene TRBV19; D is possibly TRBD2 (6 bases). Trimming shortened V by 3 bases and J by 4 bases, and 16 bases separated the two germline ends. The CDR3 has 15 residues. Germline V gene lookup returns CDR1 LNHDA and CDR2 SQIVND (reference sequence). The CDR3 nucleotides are TGTGCCAGTAGTATCGGTTCAAAGGGAGGATACGAGCAGTACTTC. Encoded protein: CASSIGSKGGYEQYF.

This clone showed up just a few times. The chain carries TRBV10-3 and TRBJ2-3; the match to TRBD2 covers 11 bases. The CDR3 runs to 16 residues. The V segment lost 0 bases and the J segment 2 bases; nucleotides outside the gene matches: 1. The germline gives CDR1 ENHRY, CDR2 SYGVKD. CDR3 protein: CAISESLAGATDTQYF. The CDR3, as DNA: TGTGCCATCAGTGAGTCACTAGCGGGAGCCACAGATACGCAGTATTTT.

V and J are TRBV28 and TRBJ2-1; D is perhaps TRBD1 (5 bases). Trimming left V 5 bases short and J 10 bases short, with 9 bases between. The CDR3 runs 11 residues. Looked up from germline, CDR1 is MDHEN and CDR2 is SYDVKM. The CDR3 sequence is CASSLGHEQFF. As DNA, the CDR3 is TGTGCCAGCAGTCTAGGACACGAGCAGTTCTTC.